This T cell receptor beta chain originates from a study of blood T cells in healthy people across ages. Study outcomes and limitations: Estimates drawn from one million T cells were deemed to understate diversity.

The CDR3 totals 16 residues. Germline V CDR1 and CDR2: SGHTA, FQGTGA. V gave up 3 bases and J gave up 2 bases, with 15 bases separating them. For the second PCR, which ran for roughly 6 to 12 cycles, a sample-barcoded 5' primer and a J-beta primer mix were used. Each cDNA molecule was tagged by a template-switch adaptor that had 12 random nucleotides. TCRdb fed the 5' RACE reads into MiXCR, producing one record per CDR3 protein. The table includes about 730,000 distinct CDR3 sequences, 35% to 45% detected once. In the case of this clonotype: Its antigen is still unknown.

Peripheral blood, roughly 11 milliliters per donor, was collected. Isolation yielded PBMCs, at least 6.5 million per sample, in every case. The chain recombines TRBV7-3 with TRBJ2-3; D is undetermined. The sequenced sample was blood. This TCR was recovered from a woman aged 60-70 years in good health. CDR3 protein: CASSFGSHQTTDTQYF. In nucleotides, the CDR3 is TGTGCCAGCAGCTTCGGATCCCACCAGACCACAGATACGCAGTATTTT.